The sequence of this TCR beta chain was determined in a study of shared clonotypes between healthy human individuals. There are 14 residues in the CDR3. J lost 9 bases, V lost 4 bases, and 7 bases had no gene match. Germline V gene sequence: CDR1 SQVTM, CDR2 ANQGSEA. In regard to this clone: The antigen remains undetermined.

Notes on the study in general: Rarefaction gave evidence that sorted-subset sequencing remained incomplete despite large depth. Sampling covered blood only; tissue repertoires likely differ. Shared clonotypes: about 4.6% naive CD4, about 3.3% naive CD8, about 2.2% memory CD4, 0.4% to 0.5% memory CD8. Generally, naive subsets came out with larger estimated richness than memory subsets.

TCRdb's table, derived via immunoSEQ multiplex PCR, lists solely in-frame clones and lacks some. The sample carries approximately 2,000,000 clones, around 92% recorded once. The rearrangement links TRBV29-1 to TRBJ1-6; 9 positions match TRBD1. Sequenced input: naive CD4+ T cells from PBMCs. Subset indicated: CD45RA+ positively selected. The TCR comes from a young man in good health. Some clones in this sample may be carry-over from other donors' samples. The CDR3 protein is CSVGRQGEISPLHF. The CDR3 region has the DNA TGCAGCGTTGGTAGACAGGGGGAGATTTCACCCCTCCACTTT.